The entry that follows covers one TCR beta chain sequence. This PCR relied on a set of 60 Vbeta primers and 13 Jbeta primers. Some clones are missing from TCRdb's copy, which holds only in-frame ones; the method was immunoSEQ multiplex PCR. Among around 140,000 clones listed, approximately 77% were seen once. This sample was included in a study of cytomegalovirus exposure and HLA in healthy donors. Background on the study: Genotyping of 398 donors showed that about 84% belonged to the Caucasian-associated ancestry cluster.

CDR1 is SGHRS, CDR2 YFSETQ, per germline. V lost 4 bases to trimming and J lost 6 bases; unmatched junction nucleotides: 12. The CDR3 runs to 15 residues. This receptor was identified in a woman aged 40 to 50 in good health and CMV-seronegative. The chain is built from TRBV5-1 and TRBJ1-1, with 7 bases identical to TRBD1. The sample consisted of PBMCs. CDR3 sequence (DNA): TGCGCCAGCAGCACGAACAGGGGAAGTCTTGCTGAAGCTTTCTTT. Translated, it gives CASSTNRGSLAEAFF.